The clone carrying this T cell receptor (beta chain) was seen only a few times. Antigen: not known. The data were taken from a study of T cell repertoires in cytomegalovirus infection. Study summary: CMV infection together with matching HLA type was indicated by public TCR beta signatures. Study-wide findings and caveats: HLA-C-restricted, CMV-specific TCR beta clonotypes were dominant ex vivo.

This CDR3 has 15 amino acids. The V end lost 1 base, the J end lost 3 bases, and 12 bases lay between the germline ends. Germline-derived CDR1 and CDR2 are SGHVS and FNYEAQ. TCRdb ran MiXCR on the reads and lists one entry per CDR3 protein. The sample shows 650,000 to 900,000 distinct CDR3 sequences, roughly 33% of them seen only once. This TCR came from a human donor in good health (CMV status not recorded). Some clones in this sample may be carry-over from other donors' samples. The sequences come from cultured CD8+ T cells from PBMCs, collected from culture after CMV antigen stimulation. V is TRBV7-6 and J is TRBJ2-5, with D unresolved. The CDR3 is CASSLVRQLEETQYF. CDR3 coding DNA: TGTGCCAGCAGCTTAGTACGGCAGCTGGAAGAGACCCAGTACTTC.